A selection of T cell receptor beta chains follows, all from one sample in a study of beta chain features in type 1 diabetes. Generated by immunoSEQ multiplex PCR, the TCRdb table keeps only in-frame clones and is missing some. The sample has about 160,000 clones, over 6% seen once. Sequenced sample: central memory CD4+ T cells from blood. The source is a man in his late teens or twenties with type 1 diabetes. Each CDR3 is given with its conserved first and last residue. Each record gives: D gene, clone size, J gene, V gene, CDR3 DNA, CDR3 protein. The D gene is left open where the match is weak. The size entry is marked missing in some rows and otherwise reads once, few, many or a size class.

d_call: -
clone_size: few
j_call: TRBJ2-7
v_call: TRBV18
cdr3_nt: TGTGCCAGCTCACCATTCGGTGGGGCTTCTTTGGTAGAGCAGTACTTC
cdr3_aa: CASSPFGGASLVEQYF

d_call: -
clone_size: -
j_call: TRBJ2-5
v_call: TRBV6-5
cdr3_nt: TGTGCCAGCAGTTTAACAGGGTACCAAGAGACCCAGTACTTC
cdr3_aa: CASSLTGYQETQYF

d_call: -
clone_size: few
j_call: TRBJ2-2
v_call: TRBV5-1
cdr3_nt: TGCGCCAGCAGCTCGTCACAGGGAGGGATCGGGGAGCTGTTTTTT
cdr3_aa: CASSSSQGGIGELFF

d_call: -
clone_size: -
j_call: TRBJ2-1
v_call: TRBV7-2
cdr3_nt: TGTGCCAGCAGACGACAGGAGGATGAGCAGTTCTTC
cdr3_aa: CASRRQEDEQFF

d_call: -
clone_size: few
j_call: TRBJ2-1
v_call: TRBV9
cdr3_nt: TGTGCCAGCAGCGTCGACCCCGGCGGGCGGCGTTCCTACAATGAGCAGTTCTTC
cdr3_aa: CASSVDPGGRRSYNEQFF

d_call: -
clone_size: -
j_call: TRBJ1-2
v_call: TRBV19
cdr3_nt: TGTGCCAGTAGTAGGGAGACCTATGGCTACACCTTC
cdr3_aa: CASSRETYGYTF

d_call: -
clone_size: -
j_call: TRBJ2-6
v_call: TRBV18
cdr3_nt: TGTGCCAGCTCACCACTCGTCTCTGGGGCCAACGTCCTGACTTTC
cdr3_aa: CASSPLVSGANVLTF

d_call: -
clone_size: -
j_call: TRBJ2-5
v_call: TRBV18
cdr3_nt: TGTGCCAGCTCACTCTCCGCGCAGGGACAAGAGACCCAGTACTTC
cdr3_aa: CASSLSAQGQETQYF

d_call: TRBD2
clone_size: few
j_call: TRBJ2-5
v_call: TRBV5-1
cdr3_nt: TGCGCCAGCAGCTTGGCCTCTAGCGGCCAAGAGACCCAGTACTTC
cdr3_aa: CASSLASSGQETQYF

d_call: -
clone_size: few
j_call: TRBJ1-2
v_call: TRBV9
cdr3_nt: TGTGCCAGCAGCGTAGGAGGGTTGGACTATGGCTACACCTTC
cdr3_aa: CASSVGGLDYGYTF

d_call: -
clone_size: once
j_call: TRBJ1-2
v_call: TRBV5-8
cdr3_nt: TGTGCCAGCAACGAGGATGGGTACTATGGCTACACCTTC
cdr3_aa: CASNEDGYYGYTF

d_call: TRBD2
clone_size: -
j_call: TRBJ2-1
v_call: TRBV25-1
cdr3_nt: TGTGCCAGCAACTTAGCGGGGAGAAACAATGAGCAGTTCTTC
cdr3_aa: CASNLAGRNNEQFF

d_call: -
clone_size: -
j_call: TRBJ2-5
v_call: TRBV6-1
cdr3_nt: TGTGCCAGCAGTGATAGAGGTCGGATCCAAGAGACCCAGTACTTC
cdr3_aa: CASSDRGRIQETQYF

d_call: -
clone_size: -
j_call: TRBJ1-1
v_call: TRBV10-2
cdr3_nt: TGCGCCAGCAGTGGGGAGGGGGGAGCTTTCTTT
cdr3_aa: CASSGEGGAFF

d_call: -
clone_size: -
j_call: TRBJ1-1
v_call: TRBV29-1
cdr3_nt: TGCAGCGTCGATCAGAGGAGAAGCACTGAAGCTTTCTTT
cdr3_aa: CSVDQRRSTEAFF

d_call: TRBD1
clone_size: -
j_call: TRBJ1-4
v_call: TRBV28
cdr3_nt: TGTGCCAGCAGTCCCGGGACAGGGAGGGGTTATGGTGAAAAACTGTTTTTT
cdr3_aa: CASSPGTGRGYGEKLFF

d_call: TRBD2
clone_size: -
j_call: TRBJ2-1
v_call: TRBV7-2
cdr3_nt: TGTGCCAGCAGCTTAGTTCCTAGCGGGAGGTCCTACAATGAGCAGTTCTTC
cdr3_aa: CASSLVPSGRSYNEQFF

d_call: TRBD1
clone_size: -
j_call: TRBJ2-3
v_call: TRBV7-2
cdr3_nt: TGTGCCAGTCACAGGGGCAACACAGATACGCAGTATTTT
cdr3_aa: CASHRGNTDTQYF

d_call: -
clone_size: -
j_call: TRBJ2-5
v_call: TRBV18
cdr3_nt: TGTGCCAGCTCACCGTTCGACCAAGAGACCCAGTACTTC
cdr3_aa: CASSPFDQETQYF

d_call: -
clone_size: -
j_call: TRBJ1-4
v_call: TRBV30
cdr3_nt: TGTGCCTGGGCGCTCCCCCCGGGGTCGCCCGAAAAACTGTTTTTT
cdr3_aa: CAWALPPGSPEKLFF

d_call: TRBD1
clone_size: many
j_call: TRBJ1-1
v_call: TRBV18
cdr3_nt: TGTGCCAGCTCACCGACAGGGCGGACTGAAGCTTTCTTT
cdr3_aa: CASSPTGRTEAFF

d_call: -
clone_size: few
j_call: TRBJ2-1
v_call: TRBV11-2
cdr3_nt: TGTGCCAGCACCTTAGCGGACTCGGACAATGAGCAGTTCTTC
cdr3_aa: CASTLADSDNEQFF

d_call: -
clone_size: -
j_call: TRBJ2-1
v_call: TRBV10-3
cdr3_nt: TGTGCCATCGGGCGGGACCCCTCCTACAATGAGCAGTTCTTC
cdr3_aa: CAIGRDPSYNEQFF

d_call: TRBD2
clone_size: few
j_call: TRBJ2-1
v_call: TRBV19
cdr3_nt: TGTGCCAGTAGTAAGGAGGGACTAAGATACAATGAGCAGTTCTTC
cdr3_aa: CASSKEGLRYNEQFF

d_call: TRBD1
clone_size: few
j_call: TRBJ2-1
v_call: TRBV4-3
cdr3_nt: TGCGCCAGCAGCCAGACCTTGACAGGGGGCGGAGGCAATGAGCAGTTCTTC
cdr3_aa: CASSQTLTGGGGNEQFF

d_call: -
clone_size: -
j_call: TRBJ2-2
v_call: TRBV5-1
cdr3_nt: TGCGCCAGCAGCTTGCAGACAGGGAACACCGGGGAGCTGTTTTTT
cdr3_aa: CASSLQTGNTGELFF

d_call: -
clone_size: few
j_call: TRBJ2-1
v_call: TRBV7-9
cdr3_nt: TGTGCCAGCAGCTTAACCTCTACAGGGAAGTTCTTC
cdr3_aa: CASSLTSTGKFF

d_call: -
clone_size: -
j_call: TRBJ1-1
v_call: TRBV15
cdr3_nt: TGTGCCACCAGCAGAGATTTTAGTGAAGCTTTCTTT
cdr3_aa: CATSRDFSEAFF

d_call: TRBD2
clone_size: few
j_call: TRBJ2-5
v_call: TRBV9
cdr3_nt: TGTGCCAGCAGCGTAGCGGGGACTACCCAAGAGACCCAGTACTTC
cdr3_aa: CASSVAGTTQETQYF

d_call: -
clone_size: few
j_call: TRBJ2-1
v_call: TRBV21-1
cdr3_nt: TGTGCCAGCAGCAGTAAGAGGGGGGGACAAGGCTTCAATGAGCAGTTCTTC
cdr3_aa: CASSSKRGGQGFNEQFF

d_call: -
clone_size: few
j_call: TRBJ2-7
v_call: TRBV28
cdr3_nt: TGTGCCAGCAGAGGGGCAGGGCAAGAGCAGTACTTC
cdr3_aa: CASRGAGQEQYF

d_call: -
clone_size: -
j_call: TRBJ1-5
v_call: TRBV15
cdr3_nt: TGTGCCACCAGCAGAGACAGGGTTCGTCAGCCCCAGCATTTT
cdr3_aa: CATSRDRVRQPQHF

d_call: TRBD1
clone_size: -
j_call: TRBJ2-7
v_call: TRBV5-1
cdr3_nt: TGCGCCAGCAGCGGATCGGACAGGTCTGGAGAGCAGTACTTC
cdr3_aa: CASSGSDRSGEQYF

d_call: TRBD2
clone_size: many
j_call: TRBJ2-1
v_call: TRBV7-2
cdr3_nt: TGTGCCAGCAGCTTAGCGGGCGGGAGGGCCTACAATGAGCAGTTCTTC
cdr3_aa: CASSLAGGRAYNEQFF

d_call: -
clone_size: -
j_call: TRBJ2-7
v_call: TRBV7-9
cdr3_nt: TGTGCCAGCAGCTTTACAGGGCACGAGCAGTACTTC
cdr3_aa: CASSFTGHEQYF

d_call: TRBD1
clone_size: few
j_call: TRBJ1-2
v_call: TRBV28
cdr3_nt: TGTGCCAGCAGGTCTCAGGGGGCCAACTATGGCTACACCTTC
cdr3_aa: CASRSQGANYGYTF

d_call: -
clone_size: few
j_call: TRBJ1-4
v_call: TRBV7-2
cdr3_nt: TGTGCCAGCAGTCCCAGGGGCGCCGTAGAAAAACTGTTTTTT
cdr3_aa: CASSPRGAVEKLFF

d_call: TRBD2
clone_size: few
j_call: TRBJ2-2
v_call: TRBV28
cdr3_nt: TGTGCCAGCGCAACTAGCGGGAGAACCGGGGAGCTGTTTTTT
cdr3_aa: CASATSGRTGELFF

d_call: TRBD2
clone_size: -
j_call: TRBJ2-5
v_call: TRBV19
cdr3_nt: TGTGCCAGTAGTACAAACCCCCGGACTAGCGGGAGAGAAGAGACCCAGTACTTC
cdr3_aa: CASSTNPRTSGREETQYF

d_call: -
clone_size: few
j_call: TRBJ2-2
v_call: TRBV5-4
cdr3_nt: TGTGCCAGCCTTGACCGCGGGACCGGGGAGCTGTTTTTT
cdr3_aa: CASLDRGTGELFF

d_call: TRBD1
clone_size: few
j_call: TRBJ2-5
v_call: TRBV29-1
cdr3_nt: TGCAGTGCCATATGGTGGAGACAGGGCCAAGAGACCCAGTACTTC
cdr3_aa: CSAIWWRQGQETQYF